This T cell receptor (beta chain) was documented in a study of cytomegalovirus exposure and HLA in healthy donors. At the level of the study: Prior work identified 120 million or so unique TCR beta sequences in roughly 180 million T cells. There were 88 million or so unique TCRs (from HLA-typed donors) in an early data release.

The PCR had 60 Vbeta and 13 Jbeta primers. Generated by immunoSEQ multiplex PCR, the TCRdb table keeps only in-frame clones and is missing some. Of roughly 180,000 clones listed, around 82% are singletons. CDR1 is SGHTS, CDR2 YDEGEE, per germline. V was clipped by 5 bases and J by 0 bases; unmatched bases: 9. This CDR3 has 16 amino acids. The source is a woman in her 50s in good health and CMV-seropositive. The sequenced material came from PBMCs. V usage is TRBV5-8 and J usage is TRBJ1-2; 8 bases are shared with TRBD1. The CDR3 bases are TGTGCCAGCAGTCCTCAGGGGGCTCCTTCTAACTATGGCTACACCTTC. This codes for CASSPQGAPSNYGYTF.